Sequencing of this TCR beta chain was carried out in a study of cytomegalovirus exposure and HLA in healthy donors. General observations from the study: Certain sequence variants were highly shared and formed a cluster, and this cluster was likely a sequencing artifact.

V lost 0 bases and J lost 8, with 22 bases in between. CDR1 GTSNPN and CDR2 SVGIG come from the germline V gene (reference sequence). This CDR3 has 17 residues. With regard to this clone: The antigen remains unidentified.

In the PCR, 60 Vbeta and 13 Jbeta primers were used. The table came from immunoSEQ multiplex PCR; TCRdb's copy has only in-frame clones and leaves some out. The repertoire holds approximately 70,000 clones, with roughly 79% as singletons. This receptor was taken from a man in his fifties or sixties in good health and CMV-seronegative. The specimen was PBMCs. V and J are TRBV30 and TRBJ1-4; weak D call: TRBD1 (6 bases). The CDR3 region has the DNA TGTGCCTGGAGTGTACCGACAGGCCACCAAACTTTAGAAAAACTGTTTTTT. This codes for CAWSVPTGHQTLEKLFF.